The sequence of this T cell receptor beta chain was determined in a study of T cells after yellow fever vaccination. Study results and caveats: Among primary-vaccination clones, most reappeared after the booster, at about 95% for CD4 and 88% for CD8.

The CDR3 length is 14 residues. V dropped 2 bases and J dropped 4 bases, with 11 bases sitting between them. Germline V CDR1 and CDR2: MNHEY, SVGAGI. Universal primer sites and UMIs were introduced during 5'RACE template-switching synthesis of TCR cDNA. TCRdb called the 5' RACE reads again in MiXCR, with one record for every CDR3 protein. The repertoire holds 300,000 to 350,000 distinct CDR3 sequences, with approximately 4.5% as singletons. This clonotype was seen at least ten times. Its antigen is not identified. The starting material was PBMCs, obtained 15 days after the yellow fever booster vaccination. The receptor's source is a man between 18 and 29 years old who received the YFV17D yellow fever vaccine. The chain uses TRBV6-5 and TRBJ2-5; TRBD2 is a possible D gene (7 bases). CDR3 sequence: CASSYAGGRETQYF. CDR3 nucleotide sequence: TGTGCCAGCAGTTACGCCGGGGGGCGAGAGACCCAGTACTTC.